The entry that follows covers one T cell receptor (beta chain) sequence. Antigen: not known. This sample was included in a study of vaccination and CD4 T cells after COVID-19. The Oncomine TCR Beta short-read assay was what sequenced the DNA obtained from cultured CD4+ T cells. TCRdb re-derived calls from the PCR reads in MiXCR, one entry per CDR3 protein. The repertoire holds over 15,000 distinct CDR3 sequences, with around 61% as singletons. Germline CDR1 ENHRY, CDR2 SYGVKD. This CDR3 contains 17 residues. Trimming took 8 bases from V and 5 from J; bases not matched to a gene: 18. Treatment in this sample: roughly 10-day PBMC culture with coronavirus spike peptide pools or control peptides (ViraFEST assay).

Sequencing was carried out using CD4+ T cells from blood, cultured in vitro. This chain connects TRBV10-3 to TRBJ1-1; 9 nucleotides align to TRBD1. This TCR came from a human donor who had recovered from COVID-19. The CDR3 DNA is TGTGCCATCCGGACAGGGGCTGGCTCGACTTTACGGACTGAAGCTTTCTTT. Its protein is CAIRTGAGSTLRTEAFF.